One and the same sample provided the 32 T cell receptor beta chains below, sequenced in a study of shared clonotypes between healthy human individuals. TCRdb's table, derived via immunoSEQ multiplex PCR, lists solely in-frame clones and lacks some. The table has about 360,000 clones, about 73% seen once. The sequenced material came from memory CD4+ T cells sorted from blood. Stated subset: CD45RA-negative fraction. These receptor sequences come from a man aged 30 to 45 in good health.

This clone was detected only once. The rearrangement links TRBV5-1 to TRBJ2-5; D perhaps matches TRBD2 (7 bases). Trimming removed 4 bases from V and 5 bases from J, with 24 bases in between. CDR3 length equals 17 residues. Germline assignment: CDR1 SGHRS and CDR2 YFSETQ. The CDR3 DNA is TGCGCCAGCAGCCTTAGGGCGGCAGGGGAGGGGTTGGAGACCCAGTACTTC. Its protein product is CASSLRAAGEGLETQYF.

The CDR3, as DNA: TGCAGCGTTGAGGGACAGCAATACTCCACTGAAGCTTTCTTT. Translating it yields CSVEGQQYSTEAFF. V is TRBV29-1 and J is TRBJ1-1; 7 bases line up with TRBD1. CDR3 length equals 14 residues. In germline, CDR1 is SQVTM, CDR2 ANQGSEA. Trimming removed 3 bases from V and 4 bases from J; junction bases left unmatched: 8.

This chain uses TRBV19 with TRBJ2-1; D remains ambiguous. V was pared by 5 bases and J by 8 bases, with 16 bases between. Germline assignment: CDR1 LNHDA and CDR2 SQIVND (reference sequence). This CDR3 has 14 amino acids. The CDR3 DNA reads as TGTGCCAGTAGTTCGACCCCGATCGGTTATGAGCAGTTCTTC. Its translation: CASSSTPIGYEQFF.

J is TRBJ1-5 and V is TRBV6-5; maybe TRBD1 (5 bases). V dropped 3 bases and J dropped 5 bases, with 11 bases sitting between them. The germline CDR1 and CDR2 sequences are MNHEY and SVGAGI. This CDR3 spans 14 amino acids. Here the CDR3 DNA reads TGTGCCAGCAGTTATCTTGGGGGAGATCAGCCCCAGCATTTT. This gives the protein CASSYLGGDQPQHF.

The chain has TRBV10-1 and TRBJ2-3; D gene ambiguous. The V end lost 6 bases, the J end lost 6 bases, and 10 bases lay between the germline ends. Looked up from germline, CDR1 is WNHNN and CDR2 is SYGVQD (reference sequence). The CDR3 loop spans 12 amino acids. The DNA of the CDR3 is TGCGCCAGCAGCGACGCCATGGATACGCAGTATTTT. Protein sequence: CASSDAMDTQYF.

The V gene is TRBV5-5, the J gene TRBJ1-4; 8 positions match TRBD1. V dropped 4 bases and J dropped 8; count of bases not matched to a gene: 4. The CDR3 covers 13 residues. Germline lookup yields CDR1 SGHKS and CDR2 YYEKEE (reference sequence). The CDR3 bases are TGTGCCAGCAGCGACAGGGGAGGCGAAAAACTGTTTTTT. Protein product: CASSDRGGEKLFF.

The CDR3: CASVARGRNTEAFF. The CDR3 nucleotides are TGTGCCAGCGTAGCCAGGGGGAGGAACACTGAAGCTTTCTTT. The rearrangement links TRBV7-8 to TRBJ1-1; 7 bases align to TRBD1. The V segment lost 8 bases and the J segment 1 base; nucleotides outside the gene matches: 7. The CDR3 consists of 14 residues. Looked up from germline, CDR1 is SGHVS and CDR2 is FQNEAQ.

The V call is TRBV18, the J call TRBJ2-1; 7 nucleotides match TRBD2. This CDR3 region has 15 residues. Germline trimming cut 4 bases from V and 7 bases from J; bases unmatched to any gene: 10. Looked up from germline, CDR1 is KGHSH and CDR2 is LQKENI. The CDR3 DNA reads as TGTGCCAGCTCACGTGAGAGGGAGGGCCGGAATGAGCAGTTCTTC. Translated: CASSREREGRNEQFF.

CDR3 bases: TGTGCCAGCAGCCAAAAGCGACAGACGAACACTGAAGCTTTCTTT. Its protein product is CASSQKRQTNTEAFF. This chain joins TRBV2 and TRBJ1-1; perhaps TRBD1 as D (5 bases). This CDR3 has 15 amino acids. With 6 bases removed from V and 1 base from J, the gap between germline ends came to 15 bases. Germline CDR1 is SNHLY and CDR2 is FYNNEI.

V and J are TRBV2 and TRBJ2-2; D is ambiguous. This CDR3 has 14 residues. In germline, CDR1 is SNHLY, CDR2 FYNNEI. The V gene lost 3 bases and the J gene lost 4 bases, with 9 bases spanning the gap. CDR3 bases: TGTGCCAGCAGTGAGAGTAGAAGCACCGGGGAGCTGTTTTTT. Its protein is CASSESRSTGELFF.

The chain is built from TRBV18 and TRBJ2-7; the D call may be TRBD1 or TRBD2 (7 bases each). Germline CDR1 reads KGHSH; CDR2 reads LQKENI. The CDR3 runs 15 residues. Trimming removed 0 bases at V and 2 bases at J, with 11 bases between. CDR3 nucleotides: TGTGCCAGCTCACCACCGGGAGGGGGCGCCTACGAGCAGTACTTC. Translating it yields CASSPPGGGAYEQYF.

J is TRBJ1-3 and V is TRBV30, with no clear D. The CDR3 is made up of 14 amino acids. The germline CDR1 and CDR2 sequences are GTSNPN and SVGIG (reference sequence). Trimming left V 5 bases short and J 0 bases short, with 11 bases between. As DNA, the CDR3 is TGTGCCTGGCAAAAAGGCATCTCTGGAAACACCATATATTTT. This gives the protein CAWQKGISGNTIYF. Full variable domain (outside the CDR3, taken from reference TRBV30 and TRBJ1-3): SQTIHQWPATLVQPVGSPLSLECTVEGTSNPNLYWYRQAAGRGLQLLFYSVGIGQISSEVPQNLSASRPQDRQFILSSKKLLLSDSGFYLCAWQKGISGNTIYFGEGSWLTVV.

The V call is TRBV10-1, the J call TRBJ2-5, with 11 bases matching TRBD2. The CDR3 spans 17 residues. Losses at the gene ends were 0 bases for V and 2 bases for J; bases not matched to a gene: 5. Germline CDR1 reads WNHNN; CDR2 reads SYGVQD (reference sequence). CDR3 region: CASSESGLAGNQETQYF. CDR3 coding DNA: TGCGCCAGCAGTGAGTCCGGACTAGCGGGTAATCAAGAGACCCAGTACTTC.

V usage is TRBV7-2 and J usage is TRBJ1-5, with TRBD1 matching 7 bases. CDR1 and CDR2 from the germline V gene are SGHTA and FQGNSA. The CDR3 contains 13 residues. Losses at the gene ends were 5 bases for V and 6 bases for J; bases not matched to a gene: 4. CDR3 sequence: CASSTQGSQPQHF. Written as DNA, the CDR3 is TGTGCCAGCAGCACACAGGGGAGTCAGCCCCAGCATTTT.

The rearrangement uses TRBV6-1 and TRBJ2-1; D possibly matches TRBD1 or TRBD2 (5 bases each). The V end was cut by 0 bases, the J end by 15 bases, with 27 bases between. This CDR3 has 17 residues. Germline V gene lookup returns CDR1 MNHNS and CDR2 SASEGT. The CDR3 bases are TGTGCCAGCAGTGAAGCGCACGTAAGGGACCCCTTTAAGGTGGGGTTCTTC. Protein sequence: CASSEAHVRDPFKVGFF.

This clone was seen ten or more times. The chain employs TRBV28 and TRBJ2-7, with D unresolved. Trimming cost V 6 bases and J 1 base, with 13 bases left between them. In germline, CDR1 is MDHEN, CDR2 SYDVKM. There are 14 residues in the CDR3. The CDR3 DNA follows: TGTGCCAGCAGCCCCCGCCACCTATCCTACGAGCAGTACTTC. This sequence encodes CASSPRHLSYEQYF.

This clone was seen many times. The V and J genes are TRBV14 and TRBJ1-2; tentatively, D is TRBD1 (6 bases). The V end lost 6 bases, the J end lost 4 bases, and 12 bases lay between the germline ends. This CDR3 spans 13 amino acids. CDR1 and CDR2 (germline): SGHDN, FVKESK. The CDR3 reads CASSLGQTYGYTF. Here the CDR3 DNA reads TGTGCCAGCAGTTTAGGACAGACCTATGGCTACACCTTC.

This clone was counted a few times. The chain has TRBV6-5 and TRBJ2-7; TRBD2 might be the D (5 bases). The CDR3 is 13 amino acids. From germline, CDR1 is MNHEY and CDR2 SVGAGI. Between the trimmed V and J ends, which lost 7 bases and 6 bases, there was a span of 16 bases. The CDR3 DNA reads TGTGCCAGCACCGGAGGTCTTGCTGGCGAGCAGTACTTC. It encodes CASTGGLAGEQYF.

This clone was seen a few times. Other DNA sequences from this sample encode an identical CDR3 as well. The rearrangement uses TRBV9 and TRBJ1-1; D gene ambiguous. With 0 bases removed from V and 1 base from J, the gap between germline ends came to 7 bases. The CDR3 totals 14 residues. Looked up from germline, CDR1 is SGDLS and CDR2 is YYNGEE. The CDR3 region has the DNA TGTGCCAGCAGCGTAGGCCCCGAGAACACTGAAGCTTTCTTT. This translates into CASSVGPENTEAFF. Looking up the rest from reference TRBV9 and TRBJ1-1 gives the full variable domain: DSGVTQTPKHLITATGQRVTLRCSPRSGDLSVYWYQQSLDQGLQFLIQYYNGEERAKGNILERFSAQQFPDLHSELNLSSLELGDSALYFCASSVGPENTEAFFGQGTRLTVV.

CDR3 amino acids: CASSSTLGFTEAFF. The CDR3 bases are TGTGCCAGCAGCTCCACGTTGGGTTTCACTGAAGCTTTCTTT. The chain couples TRBV5-6 to TRBJ1-1; D not resolved. Germline CDR1 and CDR2: SGHDT and YYEEEE. The CDR3 contains 14 residues. Deletions cut 3 bases from V and 4 bases from J, with 13 bases between.

The chain recombines TRBV5-1 with TRBJ2-2, with D possibly called TRBD1 or TRBD2 (6 bases each). The CDR3 loop spans 15 amino acids. Germline CDR1 SGHRS, CDR2 YFSETQ. V gave up 1 base and J gave up 4 bases, with 11 bases separating them. DNA of the CDR3: TGCGCCAGCAGCTTGACGGGGGCGGGCACCGGGGAGCTGTTTTTT. It codes for CASSLTGAGTGELFF.

V gene TRBV5-1 combines with J gene TRBJ2-5, with 9 bases matching TRBD2. Germline CDR1 reads SGHRS; CDR2 reads YFSETQ. V was pared by 3 bases and J by 5 bases, with 11 bases of the junction left unmatched. The CDR3 is made up of 16 amino acids. The CDR3 sequence: CASSSLLAGVGETQYF. CDR3 in DNA: TGCGCCAGCAGCTCGCTCTTAGCGGGAGTGGGGGAGACCCAGTACTTC.

The chain carries TRBV6-6 and TRBJ2-7; TRBD2 agrees at 15 bases. This CDR3 comprises 13 residues. The J segment lost 5 bases and the V segment lost 10 bases, leaving 3 bases of the junction unmatched. Per germline, CDR1 MNHNY and CDR2 SVGAGI (reference sequence). CDR3 nucleotide sequence: TGTGCCACCGGGACTAGCGGGAGGCACGAGCAGTACTTC. Protein: CATGTSGRHEQYF.

This chain connects TRBV28 to TRBJ2-5; a possible D gene is TRBD2 (5 bases). Germline-derived CDR1 and CDR2 are MDHEN and SYDVKM. The germline V and J ends were trimmed by 1 base and 7 bases, with 10 bases remaining between them. The CDR3 is 13 amino acids. The CDR3 region is CASSLLAQRTQYF. CDR3 coding DNA: TGTGCCAGCAGTTTATTAGCGCAAAGGACCCAGTACTTC.

This clone was detected many times. The J gene is TRBJ2-3, the V gene TRBV2; no clear D gene. V lost 6 bases, J lost 4 bases, and 11 bases lay in between. The CDR3 length is 13 residues. Germline CDR1 and CDR2: SNHLY and FYNNEI. The DNA for the CDR3 is TGTGCCAGCAGCTCGATCGGGCCAGATACGCAGTATTTT. As protein: CASSSIGPDTQYF.

The chain couples TRBV5-6 to TRBJ2-5, with unresolved D. The V end lost 3 bases, the J end lost 4 bases, and 4 bases lay between the germline ends. CDR3 length: 11 residues. The germline CDR1 and CDR2 sequences are SGHDT and YYEEEE. The CDR3 DNA reads as TGTGCCAGCAGCTCAGGAGAGACCCAGTACTTC. Protein sequence: CASSSGETQYF.

The J gene is TRBJ2-3, the V gene TRBV7-8; 9 bases map to TRBD1. Germline values: CDR1 SGHVS, CDR2 FQNEAQ. J lost 3 bases, V lost 8 bases, and 6 bases had no gene match. There are 14 residues in the CDR3. The CDR3 loop reads CASFRDRVTDTQYF. As DNA, the CDR3 is TGTGCCAGCTTTAGGGACAGGGTGACAGATACGCAGTATTTT.

This clone was observed a few times. Different DNA sequences within this sample yield the same CDR3. This chain uses TRBV18 with TRBJ1-4; possible D gene TRBD1, 6 bases. The germline CDR1 and CDR2 sequences are KGHSH and LQKENI. Deletions cut 3 bases from V and 8 bases from J, with 13 bases between. The CDR3 totals 14 residues. CDR3: CASSPTQGREKLFF. Here the CDR3 DNA reads TGTGCCAGCTCACCGACGCAGGGGCGGGAAAAACTGTTTTTT.

V and J are TRBV7-8 and TRBJ1-2, with TRBD1 matching 8 bases. Per germline, CDR1 SGHVS and CDR2 FQNEAQ. V lost 4 bases and J lost 4; bases outside the gene matches: 2. This CDR3 has 13 residues. CDR3 loop: CASSSGQAYGYTF. CDR3 DNA sequence: TGTGCCAGCAGCTCGGGACAGGCCTATGGCTACACCTTC.

DNA of the CDR3: TGTGCCAGCAGTGTATCGGGCGGCGAGCAGTACTTC. Its translation: CASSVSGGEQYF. The rearrangement links TRBV28 to TRBJ2-7; D ambiguous. CDR3 length: 12 amino acids. Germline V lookup: CDR1 MDHEN, CDR2 SYDVKM. V dropped 5 bases and J dropped 6 bases, with 11 bases sitting between them.

The CDR3 DNA follows: TGTGCCAGTAGTATAGGCACGGGACAGGGCTACGAGCAGTACTTC. Translating it yields CASSIGTGQGYEQYF. The V and J genes are TRBV19 and TRBJ2-7, with 9 bases aligning to TRBD1. Germline CDR1 LNHDA, CDR2 SQIVND (reference sequence). The ends lost 1 base at V and 3 bases at J; junction bases unmatched: 4. CDR3 size: 15 residues.

The rearrangement joins TRBV7-8 to TRBJ2-1, with no clear D. The CDR3 has 13 residues. Germline CDR1 reads SGHVS; CDR2 reads FQNEAQ. V shed 5 bases and J shed 16 bases, with 21 bases lying between them. The CDR3 loop reads CASSLEPQDGKFF. For the CDR3, the DNA is TGTGCCAGCAGCCTTGAGCCCCAAGACGGAAAATTCTTC.